This T cell receptor (beta chain) comes out of a study of identical twins. Findings and caveats of the study: Fewer insertions characterized abundant cord blood beta clonotypes, whereas memory repertoires showed none.

This clonotype was recorded a few times. The antigen is undetermined. The CDR3 runs 18 residues. The V and J ends lost 4 bases and 0 bases, in that order; junction bases with no gene match: 13. From germline, CDR1 is SNHLY and CDR2 FYNNEI. Template switching added a universal primer site; cDNA carried unique molecular identifiers. TCRdb used MiXCR to reprocess the 5' RACE reads, holding one entry per CDR3 protein. The sample contains over 550,000 distinct CDR3 sequences, around 7.4% of which appear only once. These data are also associated with another study on yellow fever vaccine responses in identical twins.

The sequencing input was PBMCs. The V gene is TRBV2, the J gene TRBJ2-3, with 7 bases aligning to TRBD2. This receptor was obtained from a woman aged 18-35 years in good health. The CDR3 coding sequence is TGTGCCAGCAGTGGCGACCCCGGGGGGACCTCTAGCACAGATACGCAGTATTTT. Amino acids: CASSGDPGGTSSTDTQYF.